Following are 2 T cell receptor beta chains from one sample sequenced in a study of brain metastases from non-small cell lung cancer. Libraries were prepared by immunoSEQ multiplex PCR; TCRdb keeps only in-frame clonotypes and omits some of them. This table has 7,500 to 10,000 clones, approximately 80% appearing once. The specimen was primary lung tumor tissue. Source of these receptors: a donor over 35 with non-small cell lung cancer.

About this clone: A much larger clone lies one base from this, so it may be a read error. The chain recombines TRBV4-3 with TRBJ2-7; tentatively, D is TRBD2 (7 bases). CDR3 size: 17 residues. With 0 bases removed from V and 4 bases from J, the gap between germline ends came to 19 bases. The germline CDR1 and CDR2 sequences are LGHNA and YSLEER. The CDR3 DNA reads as TGCGCCAGCAGCCAAGAGGCCCGAACGGGGGGCCGATACGAGCAGTACTTC. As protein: CASSQEARTGGRYEQYF.

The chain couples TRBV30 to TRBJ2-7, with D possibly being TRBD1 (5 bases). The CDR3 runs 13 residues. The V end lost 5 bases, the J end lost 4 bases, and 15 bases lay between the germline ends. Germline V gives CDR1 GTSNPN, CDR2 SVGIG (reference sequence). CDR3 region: CAWEDSHSYEQYF. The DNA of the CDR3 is TGTGCCTGGGAAGACAGTCACTCTTACGAGCAGTACTTC.